This T cell receptor beta chain stems from a study of identical twins. V was clipped by 1 base and J by 6 bases, with 10 bases between them. Germline CDR1 is LGHDT and CDR2 is YNNKEL (reference sequence). This CDR3 region has 14 residues. TCRdb redid the calling of the 5' RACE reads with MiXCR, one entry per CDR3 protein. The top ten clones hold about 1.6% of a sample with under 1 million distinct CDR3 sequences, 10% to 15% of them seen once. This sample also belongs to another study, concerning yellow fever vaccine responses in identical twins.

The V call is TRBV3-1, the J call TRBJ1-5, with D possibly matching TRBD1 (5 bases). This TCR derives from a woman under 30 in good health. What was sequenced was PBMCs. The CDR3 DNA follows: TGTGCCAGCAGCCAAGTAGCAGGGAGTCAGCCCCAGCATTTT. It translates to CASSQVAGSQPQHF.